This is a list of T cell receptor beta chains from one sample in a study of molecular identifiers for immune sequencing clone quantification. Each CDR3 protein gets one entry after TCRdb re-called the PCR reads with MiXCR. The sample contains about 500,000 distinct CDR3 sequences, around 23% of which appear only once. Sequences were obtained from naive CD8+ T cells from blood, with Jurkat cell RNA spiked in. The receptor source for this set is a human donor in good health. Some libraries in this study had Jurkat cell RNA spiked in. CDR3s include the opening cysteine and the closing phenylalanine or tryptophan. The D gene is left open where the match is weak. The size of a clone is reported for some rows only, either as once, few or many, or as a class for expanded clones.

J: TRBJ2-1; size: many; D: .; V: TRBV4-3; length: 12; CDR3: CASSQGGSEQFF; DNA: TGCGCCAGCAGCCAAGGAGGGTCTGAGCAGTTCTTC
J: TRBJ2-3; size: many; D: .; V: TRBV6-2/TRBV6-3; length: 13; CDR3: CASHEFSTDTQYF; DNA: TGTGCCAGCCATGAGTTCAGCACAGATACGCAGTATTTT
J: TRBJ2-7; size: .; D: TRBD1; V: TRBV19; length: 13; CDR3: CATAWTGDGEQYF; DNA: TGTGCCACCGCCTGGACAGGGGACGGCGAGCAGTACTTC
J: TRBJ2-7; size: .; D: .; V: TRBV7-3; length: 13; CDR3: CASSSGAFYEQYF; DNA: TGTGCCAGCAGCTCCGGGGCCTTCTACGAGCAGTACTTC
J: TRBJ1-2; size: .; D: TRBD1; V: TRBV7-2; length: 16; CDR3: CASSDADRSYNYGYPF; DNA: TGTGCCAGCAGCGACGCGGACAGGAGTTATAACTATGGCTACCCCTTC
J: TRBJ2-1; size: few; D: TRBD1; V: TRBV25-1; length: 14; CDR3: CASSEWEGGDEQFF; DNA: TGTGCCAGCAGTGAATGGGAAGGGGGCGATGAGCAGTTCTTC
J: TRBJ1-1; size: once; D: .; V: TRBV7-9; length: 13; CDR3: CASGDSFGTEAFF; DNA: TGTGCCAGCGGCGACTCCTTTGGGACTGAAGCTTTCTTT
J: TRBJ2-2; size: few; D: TRBD1; V: TRBV14; length: 16; CDR3: CASSGGQGKNTGELFF; DNA: TGTGCCAGCAGCGGGGGACAGGGAAAAAACACCGGGGAGCTGTTTTTT
J: TRBJ2-7; size: .; D: .; V: TRBV7-2; length: 16; CDR3: CASSLFGGESSHEQYF; DNA: TGTGCCAGCAGCTTATTTGGGGGCGAGAGTTCCCACGAGCAGTACTTC
J: TRBJ2-7; size: many; D: .; V: TRBV30; length: 12; CDR3: CAWSVIGAEQYF; DNA: TGTGCCTGGAGTGTAATCGGCGCCGAGCAGTACTTC
J: TRBJ2-7; size: .; D: TRBD1; V: TRBV18; length: 14; CDR3: CASSPRDSVDEQYF; DNA: TGTGCCAGCTCACCTAGGGACAGTGTAGATGAGCAGTACTTC
J: TRBJ2-2; size: few; D: TRBD2; V: TRBV28; length: 16; CDR3: CASSLGSGRGTGELFF; DNA: TGTGCCAGCAGTTTAGGTAGCGGGAGAGGTACCGGGGAGCTGTTTTTT
J: TRBJ1-1; size: many; D: .; V: TRBV7-9; length: 11; CDR3: CASSIRPEAFF; DNA: TGTGCCAGCAGCATACGGCCTGAAGCTTTCTTT
J: TRBJ2-5; size: few; D: TRBD1; V: TRBV20-1; length: 14; CDR3: CSAEGQGWKETQYF; DNA: TGCAGTGCTGAGGGACAGGGTTGGAAAGAGACCCAGTACTTC
J: TRBJ2-7; size: many; D: .; V: TRBV7-9; length: 12; CDR3: CASRAIGSEQYF; DNA: TGTGCCAGCAGAGCCATAGGATCCGAGCAGTACTTC
J: TRBJ1-6; size: .; D: .; V: TRBV7-9; length: 14; CDR3: CASSKRAGHSPLHF; DNA: TGTGCCAGCAGCAAACGGGCAGGGCACTCACCCCTCCACTTT
J: TRBJ2-3; size: many; D: .; V: TRBV29-1; length: 12; CDR3: CSDLGFTDTQYF; DNA: TGCAGCGATTTAGGGTTCACAGATACGCAGTATTTT